The 16 T cell receptor beta chains reported below all come from one sample, sequenced in a study of T-cell memory formation after mild COVID-19. TCRdb called the 5' RACE reads again in MiXCR, with one record for every CDR3 protein. The sample holds over 120,000 distinct CDR3 sequences; over 6% are singletons and the top ten take roughly 1.9%. Sequenced: PBMCs or a T cell subset sorted from them (not recorded which). The source of these receptors is an adult woman who had mild COVID-19 (a few samples of this study predate the infection). Cell type and time point are not known.

Only a few counts were recorded for this clonotype. V and J are TRBV3-1 and TRBJ2-5; D uncertain. V lost 4 bases to trimming and J lost 2 bases, with 14 bases between them. Germline-derived CDR1 and CDR2 are LGHDT and YNNKEL (reference sequence). The CDR3 sequence is 15 residues long. CDR3: CASSPGWGGQETQYF. The CDR3, as DNA: TGTGCCAGCAGCCCCGGGTGGGGTGGACAAGAGACCCAGTACTTC.

This clonotype was seen more than once but under ten times. The chain carries TRBV5-5 and TRBJ1-2; D not resolved. V lost 2 bases and J lost 7, with 12 bases in between. The germline gives CDR1 SGHKS, CDR2 YYEKEE (reference sequence). The CDR3 sequence is 13 residues long. The CDR3 loop is CASSFWETGGYTF. The CDR3 coding sequence is TGTGCCAGCAGCTTTTGGGAAACGGGTGGCTACACCTTC.

This clonotype has just a few counts. The V gene is TRBV12-3 or TRBV12-4, the J gene TRBJ2-1; TRBD1 matches 9 bases. J lost 14 bases, V lost 4 bases, and 3 bases had no gene match. The CDR3 length is 11 residues. The CDR3 sequence is CASSYGDREFF. The CDR3 nucleotides read TGTGCCAGCAGTTATGGGGACAGGGAGTTCTTC.

This clonotype was counted at least ten times. The chain has TRBV7-3 and TRBJ1-1; D is undetermined. The CDR3 contains 13 residues. V lost 2 bases to trimming and J lost 5 bases, with 9 bases between them. Germline lookup yields CDR1 SGHTA and CDR2 FQGTGA. The CDR3 DNA is TGTGCCAGCAGCTTACAGGTTGGAACTGAAGCTTTCTTT. Translated, it gives CASSLQVGTEAFF.

This clonotype has a count of ten or more. This sequence joins TRBV7-2 and TRBJ1-6; D gene unclear. Trimming removed 3 bases at V and 3 bases at J, with 9 bases between. The CDR3 has 15 amino acids. CDR1 is SGHTA, CDR2 FQGNSA, per germline. Written as DNA, the CDR3 is TGTGCCAGCAGCTTGGGCGGGATCTATAATTCACCCCTCCACTTT. It specifies CASSLGGIYNSPLHF.

This clonotype was seen at least ten times. The chain joins TRBV10-3 to TRBJ2-3; D is uncertain. The CDR3 extends over 14 amino acids. V was cut by 9 bases and J by 0 bases, with 13 bases left in between. Germline V gives CDR1 ENHRY, CDR2 SYGVKD. The DNA of the CDR3 is TGTGCCATTGCGCAGCGAGATAGCACAGATACGCAGTATTTT. It yields the protein CAIAQRDSTDTQYF.

This clonotype was observed at least ten times. The chain has TRBV5-1 and TRBJ2-1; 9 nucleotides agree with TRBD1. The V segment lost 4 bases and the J segment 5 bases; nucleotides outside the gene matches: 13. Germline CDR1 reads SGHRS; CDR2 reads YFSETQ. This CDR3 has 17 amino acids. The CDR3 nucleotides are TGCGCCAGCAGCAGGGGACAGGGAAGCGTGGGCAACAATGAGCAGTTCTTC. Translated, it gives CASSRGQGSVGNNEQFF.

This clonotype was detected a few times. The rearrangement joins TRBV12-3 or TRBV12-4 to TRBJ2-5, with D perhaps TRBD1 (5 bases). V was cut by 2 bases and J by 0 bases, with 7 bases left in between. This CDR3 is built from 14 residues. CDR3 DNA: TGTGCCAGCAGTTTACGCAGGGACCAAGAGACCCAGTACTTC. This translates into CASSLRRDQETQYF.

This clonotype came up a few times. This chain joins TRBV7-6 and TRBJ1-4, with D perhaps TRBD1 (6 bases). Germline-derived CDR1 and CDR2 are SGHVS and FNYEAQ. Trimming left V 1 base short and J 4 bases short, with 10 bases between. This CDR3 is 15 amino acids long. CDR3 coding DNA: TGTGCCAGCAGCTTAGAGACAGGCTTTAATGAAAAACTGTTTTTT. Its protein product is CASSLETGFNEKLFF. The full variable domain, its missing parts supplied by reference TRBV7-6 and TRBJ1-4, is GAGVSQSPRYKVTKRGQDVALRCDPISGHVSLYWYRQALGQGPEFLTYFNYEAQQDKSGLPNDRFSAERPEGSISTLTIQRTEQRDSAMYRCASSLETGFNEKLFFGSGTQLSVL.

There are many counts of this clonotype. The chain recombines TRBV6-2 or TRBV6-3 with TRBJ2-3; 9 bases are a match to TRBD2. Germline values: CDR1 MNHEY, CDR2 SVGEGT. V shed 4 bases, J shed 2 bases, and the junction held 7 bases outside the gene matches. The length of the CDR3 is 16 residues. CDR3 in amino acids: CASSFSGRSLTDTQYF. The CDR3 DNA reads as TGTGCCAGCAGTTTCAGCGGGAGGAGCCTCACAGATACGCAGTATTTT.

This clonotype was counted many times. The genes are TRBV12-3 or TRBV12-4 and TRBJ2-1, with a tentative D call TRBD2 (6 bases). The V end was cut by 1 base, the J end by 10 bases, with 14 bases between. The CDR3 totals 14 residues. CDR3 sequence: CASSLGYRDSEQFF. DNA of the CDR3: TGTGCCAGCAGTTTAGGCTACCGGGACTCGGAGCAGTTCTTC.

This clonotype was seen repeatedly, ten times or more. The rearrangement uses TRBV2 and TRBJ2-1, with 11 positions matching TRBD2. The CDR3 covers 15 residues. Trimming cost V 6 bases and J 6 bases; bases outside gene matches: 7. Germline V gene data show CDR1 as SNHLY and CDR2 as FYNNEI. For the CDR3, the DNA is TGTGCCAGCAGCCCAGGACTAGCGGGTCCCAATGAGCAGTTCTTC. This encodes CASSPGLAGPNEQFF. The full variable domain, with the rest looked up from reference TRBV2 and TRBJ2-1, is EPEVTQTPSHQVTQMGQEVILRCVPISNHLYFYWYRQILGQKVEFLVSFYNNEISEKSEIFDDQFSVERPDGSNFTLKIRSTKLEDSAMYFCASSPGLAGPNEQFFGPGTRLTVL.

This clonotype came up many times. This chain uses TRBV9 with TRBJ2-1, with 8 bases identical to TRBD2. The CDR3 runs to 16 residues. The germline gives CDR1 SGDLS, CDR2 YYNGEE. Losses at the gene ends were 0 bases for V and 3 bases for J; bases not matched to a gene: 5. DNA of the CDR3: TGTGCCAGCAGCGTAGAACCGCGGGGGGACTACAATGAGCAGTTCTTC. This sequence encodes CASSVEPRGDYNEQFF.

About this clonotype itself: One end of the junction does not line up with germline, which may come from a read error. CDR3: CASSLGQGSLANNIQYF. The CDR3 bases are TGTGCCAGCAGTTTAGGACAGGGTAGCCTGGCCAACAACATTCAGTACTTC. The chain employs TRBV12-3 or TRBV12-4 and TRBJ2-4; 7 bases are a match to TRBD1. The CDR3 runs to 17 residues.

V is TRBV30 and J is TRBJ2-2; D possibly corresponds to TRBD2 (5 bases). V was pared by 1 base and J by 5 bases, with 8 bases between. Germline values: CDR1 GTSNPN, CDR2 SVGIG (reference sequence). This CDR3 has 13 amino acids. The DNA of the CDR3 is TGTGCCTGGAGTGGTAGCGCAACCGGGGAGCTGTTTTTT. Its protein product is CAWSGSATGELFF.

This clonotype occurred many times. The chain carries TRBV6-6 and TRBJ1-1, with D maybe TRBD1 (6 bases). V lost 5 bases, J lost 0 bases, and 13 bases lay in between. This CDR3 is 15 amino acids long. Germline V gene sequence: CDR1 MNHNY, CDR2 SVGAGI (reference sequence). CDR3 DNA: TGTGCCAGCAGTGCCCTACAGGGAATGAACACTGAAGCTTTCTTT. This encodes CASSALQGMNTEAFF.